The TCR beta chain described here comes from a study of T-cell memory formation after mild COVID-19. The CDR3 runs 15 residues. V was cut by 6 bases and J by 0 bases, with 12 bases left in between. TCRdb used MiXCR to reprocess the 5' RACE reads, holding one entry per CDR3 protein. Seen here are 150,000 to 200,000 distinct CDR3 sequences, about 14% observed once, and the top ten hold less than 15%. This clonotype was seen repeatedly, ten times or more. The chain couples TRBV12-3 or TRBV12-4 to TRBJ1-3, with D hard to call. The sequenced sample consisted of PBMCs or a T cell subset sorted from them (not recorded which). The receptor comes from an adult woman who had mild COVID-19 (a few samples of this study predate the infection). Cell type and time point are not known. The CDR3 is CASRPQVSSGNTIYF. The CDR3 DNA is TGTGCCAGCAGACCGCAAGTGTCCTCTGGAAACACCATATATTTT.